This TCR beta chain was profiled in a study of control samples from healthy donors and cancer patients. This table comes from immunoSEQ multiplex PCR, and its TCRdb copy is limited to in-frame clones, with some not included. The repertoire holds approximately 170,000 clones, with around 91% as singletons. V dropped 4 bases and J dropped 4 bases, with 2 bases sitting between them. CDR1 and CDR2 (germline): GTSNPN, SVGIG (reference sequence). This CDR3 spans 11 amino acids. Sequenced: blood. This clonotype originated in a woman aged 25 to 45 in good health. The V call is TRBV30, the J call TRBJ2-6; no clear D gene. CDR3: CAWTGANVLTF. The CDR3 coding sequence is TGTGCCTGGACCGGGGCCAACGTCCTGACTTTC. The full variable domain, completed using reference TRBV30 and TRBJ2-6, is SQTIHQWPATLVQPVGSPLSLECTVEGTSNPNLYWYRQAAGRGLQLLFYSVGIGQISSEVPQNLSASRPQDRQFILSSKKLLLSDSGFYLCAWTGANVLTFGAGSRLTVL.